This passage covers 28 T cell receptor beta chains from one sample sequenced in a study of glioma-infiltrating T cells. TCR alpha and beta CDR3 regions were amplified from RNA using iRepertoire nested multiplex PCR. TCRdb reanalysed the multiplex PCR reads using MiXCR and keeps one entry per CDR3 protein. The sample consists of 100,000 to 150,000 distinct CDR3 sequences, 24% of them appearing once. Sequencing used glioma tissue, nonneoplastic brain tissue, or PBMCs (not recorded which). The receptors shown here come from a human donor with low-grade glioma or glioblastoma, undergoing nonglioma brain surgery, or in good health (not recorded which).

This clonotype has a count of ten or more. The chain employs TRBV27 and TRBJ2-5; 7 bases map to TRBD1. Germline CDR1 reads MNHEY; CDR2 reads SMNVEV (reference sequence). This CDR3 has 16 amino acids. V lost 5 bases and J lost 5; bases outside the gene matches: 14. CDR3 in DNA: TGTGCCAGCAGTCAGGGACAGCTAATGGCTATGGAGACCCAGTACTTC. Its protein product is CASSQGQLMAMETQYF.

V and J are TRBV7-6 and TRBJ2-2; 8 positions agree with TRBD1. V lost 5 bases to trimming and J lost 1 base; unmatched junction nucleotides: 6. Germline V gives CDR1 SGHVS, CDR2 FNYEAQ. The CDR3 totals 16 residues. The CDR3 loop is CASSPRGRGNTGELFF. For the CDR3, the DNA is TGTGCCAGCAGCCCCAGGGGGCGAGGGAACACCGGGGAGCTGTTTTTT.

The CDR3 loop is CASSLERESPLHF. The CDR3 DNA reads as TGTGCCAGCAGCTTAGAACGGGAGTCACCCCTCCACTTT. The V gene is TRBV7-2, the J gene TRBJ1-6; no firm D call. Per the germline V gene, CDR1 is SGHTA and CDR2 is FQGNSA. The CDR3 spans 13 residues. Trimming left V 1 base short and J 10 bases short, with 8 bases between.

This clonotype appeared a few times. A clone one base away is much larger, so this may be a read error. It is likely a read error, because the conserved phenylalanine at the end of the CDR3 is missing. The CDR3 sequence is CSASLQYTVGNQPQHY. CDR3 coding DNA: TGCAGTGCTAGCCTTCAATACACGGTCGGTAACCAGCCCCAGCATTAT. V and J are TRBV20-1 and TRBJ1-5, with no clear D. Trimming took 3 bases from V and 7 from J, leaving 22 bases between them. There are 16 residues in the CDR3. CDR1 is DFQATT, CDR2 SNEGSKA, per germline (reference sequence).

The table lists this clonotype with many counts. This chain joins TRBV6-8 and TRBJ2-5; TRBD1 is a possible D gene (5 bases). CDR3 size: 13 residues. Germline V gene lookup returns CDR1 MNHGY and CDR2 SAAAGT. Trimming left V 6 bases short and J 6 bases short, with 14 bases between. The CDR3 nucleotides read TGTGCCAGCAGCAAGGGGCCAGGGAAGACCCAGTACTTC. It specifies CASSKGPGKTQYF.

This clonotype was recorded many times. CDR3: CSALLGDLAFF. Written as DNA, the CDR3 is TGCAGTGCTTTGTTAGGGGATTTAGCTTTCTTT. The genes are TRBV20-1 and TRBJ1-1; D perhaps matches TRBD1 (5 bases). The CDR3 extends over 11 amino acids. Between the trimmed V and J ends, which lost 5 bases and 10 bases, there was a span of 14 bases. CDR1 DFQATT and CDR2 SNEGSKA come from the germline V gene (reference sequence).

This clonotype has ten or more counts. The J gene is TRBJ2-3, the V gene TRBV27, with 9 positions matching TRBD2. V lost 0 bases and J lost 2; bases outside the gene matches: 3. Looked up from germline, CDR1 is MNHEY and CDR2 is SMNVEV (reference sequence). CDR3 length equals 16 residues. CDR3 loop: CASSLSAGGPTDTQYF. DNA of the CDR3: TGTGCCAGCAGTTTATCCGCGGGGGGGCCCACAGATACGCAGTATTTT.

This clonotype was detected ten times or more. The gene calls are TRBV20-1 and TRBJ1-3; TRBD1 matches at 8 bases. The CDR3 sequence is 12 residues long. Germline V gene data show CDR1 as DFQATT and CDR2 as SNEGSKA (reference sequence). CDR3 coding DNA: TGCAGCGGGACAGGAACTGGAAACACCATATATTTT. It is translated as CSGTGTGNTIYF.

The chain employs TRBV20-1 and TRBJ2-1, with 9 bases matching TRBD2. The CDR3 is 13 residues long. Germline-derived CDR1 and CDR2 are DFQATT and SNEGSKA (reference sequence). V lost 8 bases to trimming and J lost 4 bases; unmatched junction nucleotides: 6. The chain's CDR3 is CSPSGGLYNEQFF. The CDR3 region has the DNA TGCAGTCCCAGCGGGGGGCTTTACAATGAGCAGTTCTTC.

V and J are TRBV6-2 or TRBV6-3 and TRBJ1-5, with D maybe TRBD1 (5 bases). CDR1 and CDR2 (germline): MNHEY, SVGEGT. The germline V and J ends were trimmed by 6 bases and 7 bases, with 16 bases remaining between them. CDR3 length equals 14 residues. CDR3 bases: TGTGCCAGCAGCCCACCCGGGGGTGCGCAGCCCCAGCATTTT. Translated, it gives CASSPPGGAQPQHF.

This clonotype was counted ten times or more. The J gene is TRBJ2-1, the V gene TRBV28, with D tentatively TRBD1 or TRBD2 (7 bases each). The V gene lost 6 bases and the J gene lost 11 bases, with 17 bases spanning the gap. This CDR3 has 13 residues. Germline CDR1 reads MDHEN; CDR2 reads SYDVKM. In DNA form, the CDR3 reads TGTGCCAGCAGGGGGAGGGGGCCTGCCCAGCAGTTCTTC. Protein product: CASRGRGPAQQFF.

This chain uses TRBV11-2 with TRBJ1-1; 7 bases map to TRBD1. This CDR3 is 15 amino acids long. Germline CDR1 SGHAT, CDR2 FQNNGV. After removal of 5 bases from V and 1 base from J, the junction contained 7 bases not matched to a gene. CDR3 sequence reads: CASSPQGQPNTEAFF. CDR3 coding DNA: TGTGCCAGCAGCCCCCAGGGACAGCCGAACACTGAAGCTTTCTTT.

The chain couples TRBV6-1 to TRBJ2-2; D unresolved. This CDR3 region has 17 residues. CDR1 is MNHNS, CDR2 SASEGT, per germline. V was cut by 1 base and J by 2 bases, with 14 bases left in between. CDR3 nucleotide sequence: TGTGCCAGCAGTGAAGTAGGTCGGACGGTCAACACCGGGGAGCTGTTTTTT. Its protein product is CASSEVGRTVNTGELFF.

The count of this clonotype is one. V and J are TRBV3-1 and TRBJ2-3; D may be TRBD1 (6 bases). Germline CDR1 LGHDT, CDR2 YNNKEL (reference sequence). V was cut by 3 bases and J by 3 bases, with 10 bases left in between. The CDR3 length is 14 residues. The DNA for the CDR3 is TGTGCCAGCAGCCAGTCTACAGGGACAGATACGCAGTATTTT. Residues: CASSQSTGTDTQYF.

This clonotype was counted ten times or more. The chain is built from TRBV7-2 and TRBJ2-3; D is unclear. The CDR3 is 13 residues long. Germline-derived CDR1 and CDR2 are SGHTA and FQGNSA. V was pared by 2 bases and J by 6 bases, with 9 bases between. Here the CDR3 DNA reads TGTGCCAGCAGCTTAAGCCAAGGGGATACGCAGTATTTT. Its protein product is CASSLSQGDTQYF.

This clonotype was seen a handful of times. V and J are TRBV18 and TRBJ1-1; D remains unclear. This CDR3 contains 14 residues. V was clipped by 2 bases and J by 3 bases, with 10 bases between them. Germline V gene lookup returns CDR1 KGHSH and CDR2 LQKENI. CDR3: CASSPGIDYTEAFF. DNA for the CDR3: TGTGCCAGCTCACCAGGGATAGACTACACTGAAGCTTTCTTT.

This clonotype turned up a few times. This sequence joins TRBV10-1 and TRBJ2-3; 11 bases map to TRBD2. The CDR3 totals 16 residues. Germline values: CDR1 WNHNN, CDR2 SYGVQD (reference sequence). The V gene end was trimmed by 4 bases and the J gene end by 1 base; junction bases not matched to a gene: 4. CDR3 sequence: CASSAPGLAGTDTQYF. The CDR3 nucleotides read TGCGCCAGCAGTGCCCCGGGACTAGCGGGCACAGATACGCAGTATTTT.

This clonotype was recorded many times. The J gene is TRBJ2-3, the V gene TRBV20-1, with 7 bases identical to TRBD2. The V and J ends lost 7 bases and 2 bases, in that order; junction bases with no gene match: 6. Per germline, CDR1 DFQATT and CDR2 SNEGSKA (reference sequence). The CDR3 has 13 amino acids. CDR3 in amino acids: CSVRDYLTDTQYF. The CDR3 DNA follows: TGCAGTGTCCGGGACTACCTCACAGATACGCAGTATTTT.

The V gene is TRBV7-9, the J gene TRBJ2-7, with TRBD2 as a possible D gene (6 bases). V dropped 6 bases and J dropped 2 bases, with 8 bases sitting between them. CDR3 length: 12 amino acids. Looked up from germline, CDR1 is SEHNR and CDR2 is FQNEAQ (reference sequence). The chain's CDR3 is CASSWGAYEQYV. As DNA, the CDR3 is TGTGCCAGCAGTTGGGGGGCCTACGAGCAGTACGTC.

Relative to its sample, this clonotype is medium-sized. The chain employs TRBV6-1 and TRBJ2-7; TRBD1 agrees at 7 bases. The CDR3 extends over 14 amino acids. CDR1 MNHNS and CDR2 SASEGT come from the germline V gene. With V trimmed by 6 bases and J by 3 bases, 8 bases remained unmatched. The CDR3 nucleotides read TGTGCCAGCAGGCAGGGGGACCTGAGCTACGAGCAGTACGTC. It translates to CASRQGDLSYEQYV.

This clonotype appeared many times. The chain joins TRBV6-6 to TRBJ2-5; perhaps D is TRBD1 or TRBD2 (6 bases each). This CDR3 spans 14 amino acids. Germline assignment: CDR1 MNHNY and CDR2 SVGAGI (reference sequence). V lost 2 bases, J lost 5 bases, and 12 bases lay in between. Written as DNA, the CDR3 is TGTGCCAGCAGTTACACCGGGGGCGGCGAGACCCAGTACTTC. This sequence encodes CASSYTGGGETQYF.

Details on this clonotype: A much more abundant neighbour one base away suggests this may be a read error. The genes are TRBV7-2 and TRBJ2-3, with D uncertain. Germline V lookup: CDR1 SGHTA, CDR2 FQGNSA. V lost 5 bases to trimming and J lost 4 bases, with 10 bases between them. This CDR3 is built from 13 residues. The CDR3 region is CASSQRGADTQYF. The CDR3 region has the DNA TGTGCCAGCAGCCAACGTGGGGCAGATACGCAGTATTTT. The whole variable domain, filled in from reference TRBV7-2 and TRBJ2-3, reads GAGVSQSPSNKVTEKGKDVELRCDPISGHTALYWYRQSLGQGLEFLIYFQGNSAPDKSGLPSDRFSAERTGGSVSTLTIQRTQQEDSAVYLCASSQRGADTQYFGPGTRLTVL.

This clonotype has a handful of counts. The CDR3 protein is CSAVRTGATEAFF. The CDR3 region has the DNA TGCAGCGCGGTCCGGACAGGGGCCACTGAAGCTTTCTTT. V gene TRBV29-1 combines with J gene TRBJ1-1, with TRBD1 matching over 9 bases. Germline-derived CDR1 and CDR2 are SQVTM and ANQGSEA. The junction had 7 bases not matched to a gene; V was cut back by 7 bases and J by 4 bases. The CDR3 is 13 residues long.

This rearrangement joins TRBV28 to TRBJ2-2; perhaps TRBD1 as D (6 bases). Germline V gene data show CDR1 as MDHEN and CDR2 as SYDVKM. Between the trimmed V and J ends, which lost 6 bases and 1 base, there was a span of 9 bases. This CDR3 has 14 amino acids. The CDR3 DNA reads TGTGCCAGCAGGGGGGCCCTGAACACCGGGGAGCTGTTTTTT. Translation gives CASRGALNTGELFF.

In this sample, this clonotype turned up many times. The rearrangement joins TRBV7-2 to TRBJ2-1; weak D call: TRBD1 (6 bases). The CDR3 length is 15 residues. Between the trimmed V and J ends, which lost 3 bases and 7 bases, there was a span of 16 bases. In germline, CDR1 is SGHTA, CDR2 FQGNSA. This CDR3 is CASSFMPPQGNEQFF. The CDR3 DNA reads as TGTGCCAGCAGCTTCATGCCCCCACAGGGTAATGAGCAGTTCTTC.

This clonotype was counted between two and nine times. The chain links TRBV7-2 to TRBJ2-1, with unresolved D. Germline loops: CDR1 SGHTA, CDR2 FQGNSA. The CDR3 is 14 amino acids. Trimming shortened V by 1 base and J by 0 bases, and 4 bases separated the two germline ends. CDR3 residues: CASSLDSSYNEQFF. The DNA of the CDR3 is TGTGCCAGCAGCTTAGACTCCTCCTACAATGAGCAGTTCTTC.

V and J are TRBV7-6 and TRBJ2-1; TRBD1 aligns across 7 bases. Losses at the gene ends were 4 bases for V and 6 bases for J; bases not matched to a gene: 6. CDR3 size: 14 residues. Germline CDR1 and CDR2: SGHVS and FNYEAQ. The CDR3 loop is CASSWSDRFNEQFF. The CDR3 DNA reads TGTGCCAGCAGCTGGTCGGACAGGTTCAATGAGCAGTTCTTC.

This clonotype was found a few times. The rearrangement joins TRBV28 to TRBJ2-2; possibly TRBD2 for D (5 bases). V lost 3 bases and J 2 bases, leaving 10 bases between the germline ends. The germline gives CDR1 MDHEN, CDR2 SYDVKM. The CDR3 is made up of 15 amino acids. For the CDR3, the DNA is TGTGCCAGCAGTTTGCCCGGAGGCAACACCGGGGAGCTGTTTTTT. Its translation: CASSLPGGNTGELFF.